This T cell receptor (beta chain) was found in a study of blood T cell repertoires in COVID-19. Study-wide background: The samples span acute and convalescent COVID-19 from the United States, Italy and Spain.

The germline gives CDR1 SGHRS, CDR2 YFSETQ. V dropped 0 bases and J dropped 3; count of bases not matched to a gene: 1. CDR3 length: 14 residues. Original processing methods: How many nucleated cells were present was estimated from reference gene primer amplification. The repertoire was sequenced with immunoSEQ multiplex PCR; TCRdb's copy has only in-frame clones and lacks some. The V and J calls and clone size come from that table; D and trimming were worked out from the DNA. This sample has fewer than 150,000 clones, with 82% found just once. The TCR sequence derives from a woman aged 80 or over with acute or convalescent COVID-19. The sample was peripheral blood. The chain carries TRBV5-1 and TRBJ2-7; 9 bases align to TRBD1. CDR3 in amino acids: CASSLGTGVYEQYF. CDR3 sequence (DNA): TGCGCCAGCAGCTTGGGGACAGGGGTCTACGAGCAGTACTTC.